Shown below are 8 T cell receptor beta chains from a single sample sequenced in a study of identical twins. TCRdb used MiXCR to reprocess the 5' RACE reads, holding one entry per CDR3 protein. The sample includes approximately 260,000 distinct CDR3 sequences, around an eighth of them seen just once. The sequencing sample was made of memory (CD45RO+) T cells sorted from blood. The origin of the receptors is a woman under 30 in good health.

The CDR3 is CASRLTQPQGANVLTF. The CDR3 DNA follows: TGCGCCAGCAGGTTGACCCAACCTCAGGGGGCCAACGTCCTGACTTTC. The chain couples TRBV5-1 to TRBJ2-6; D call uncertain. Germline CDR1 reads SGHRS; CDR2 reads YFSETQ. The V and J ends lost 5 bases and 4 bases respectively, with 16 bases between them. The CDR3 sequence is 16 residues long.

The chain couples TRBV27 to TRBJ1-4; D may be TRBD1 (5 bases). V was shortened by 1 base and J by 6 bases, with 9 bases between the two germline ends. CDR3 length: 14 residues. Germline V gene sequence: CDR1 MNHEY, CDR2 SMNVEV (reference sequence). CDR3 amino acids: CASSLLPGHEKLFF. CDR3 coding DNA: TGTGCCAGCAGTTTATTACCGGGGCATGAAAAACTGTTTTTT.

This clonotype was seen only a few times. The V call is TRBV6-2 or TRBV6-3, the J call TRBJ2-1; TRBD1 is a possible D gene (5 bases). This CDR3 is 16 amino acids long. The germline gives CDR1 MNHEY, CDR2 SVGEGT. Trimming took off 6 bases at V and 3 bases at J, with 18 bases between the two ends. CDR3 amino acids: CASRLPVGQGYNEQFF. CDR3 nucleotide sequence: TGTGCCAGCAGGCTCCCCGTGGGTCAGGGCTACAATGAGCAGTTCTTC.

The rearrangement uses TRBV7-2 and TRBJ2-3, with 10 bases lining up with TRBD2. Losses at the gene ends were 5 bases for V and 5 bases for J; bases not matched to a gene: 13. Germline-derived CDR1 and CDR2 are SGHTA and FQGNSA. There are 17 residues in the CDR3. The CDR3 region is CASSPPPSGSMGDTQYF. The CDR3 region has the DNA TGTGCCAGCAGCCCTCCACCTAGCGGGAGTATGGGAGATACGCAGTATTTT.

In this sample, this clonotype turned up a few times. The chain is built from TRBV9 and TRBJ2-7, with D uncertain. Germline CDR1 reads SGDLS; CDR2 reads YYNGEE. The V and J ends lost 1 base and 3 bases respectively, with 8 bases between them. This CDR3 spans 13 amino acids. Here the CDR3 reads CASSVHGGYEQYF. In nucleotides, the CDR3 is TGTGCCAGCAGCGTACACGGCGGCTACGAGCAGTACTTC.

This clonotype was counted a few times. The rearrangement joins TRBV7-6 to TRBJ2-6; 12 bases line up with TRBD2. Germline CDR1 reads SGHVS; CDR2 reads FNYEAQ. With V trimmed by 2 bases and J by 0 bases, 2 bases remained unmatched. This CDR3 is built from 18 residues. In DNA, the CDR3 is TGTGCCAGCAGCTTACTAGCGGGAGGGATCTCTGGGGCCAACGTCCTGACTTTC. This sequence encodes CASSLLAGGISGANVLTF.

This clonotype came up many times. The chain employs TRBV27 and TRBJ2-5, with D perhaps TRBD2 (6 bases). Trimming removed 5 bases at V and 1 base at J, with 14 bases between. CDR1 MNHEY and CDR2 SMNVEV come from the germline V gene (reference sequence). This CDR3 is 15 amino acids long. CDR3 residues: CASSPRRGLQETQYF. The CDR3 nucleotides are TGTGCCAGCAGTCCTAGGCGGGGCCTCCAAGAGACCCAGTACTTC.

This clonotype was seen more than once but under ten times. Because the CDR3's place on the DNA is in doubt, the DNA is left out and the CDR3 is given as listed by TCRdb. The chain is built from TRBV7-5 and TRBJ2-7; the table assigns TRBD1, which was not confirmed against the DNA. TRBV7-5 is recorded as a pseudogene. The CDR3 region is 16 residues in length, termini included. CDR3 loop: CISVSAPGRQVYEQYF.